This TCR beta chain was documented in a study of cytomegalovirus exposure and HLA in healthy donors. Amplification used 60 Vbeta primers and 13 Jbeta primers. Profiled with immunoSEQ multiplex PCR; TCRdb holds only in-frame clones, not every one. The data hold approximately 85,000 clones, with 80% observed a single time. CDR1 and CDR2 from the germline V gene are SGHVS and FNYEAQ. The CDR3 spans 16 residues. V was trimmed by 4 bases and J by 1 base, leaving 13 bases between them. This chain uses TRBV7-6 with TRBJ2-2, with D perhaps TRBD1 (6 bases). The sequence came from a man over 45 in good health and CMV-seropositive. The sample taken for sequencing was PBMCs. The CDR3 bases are TGTGCCAGCAGCTCCGCGACAGGACTGAACACCGGGGAGCTGTTTTTT. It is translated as CASSSATGLNTGELFF.